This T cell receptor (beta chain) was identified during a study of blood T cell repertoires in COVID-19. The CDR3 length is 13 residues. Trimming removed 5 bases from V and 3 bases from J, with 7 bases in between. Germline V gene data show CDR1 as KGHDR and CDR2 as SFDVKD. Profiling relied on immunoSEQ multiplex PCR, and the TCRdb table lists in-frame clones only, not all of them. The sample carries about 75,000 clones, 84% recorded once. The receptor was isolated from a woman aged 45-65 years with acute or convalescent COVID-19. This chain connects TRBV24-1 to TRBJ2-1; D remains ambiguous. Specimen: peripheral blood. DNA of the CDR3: TGTGCCACCAGTGGGTCTAACTACAATGAGCAGTTCTTC. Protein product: CATSGSNYNEQFF.